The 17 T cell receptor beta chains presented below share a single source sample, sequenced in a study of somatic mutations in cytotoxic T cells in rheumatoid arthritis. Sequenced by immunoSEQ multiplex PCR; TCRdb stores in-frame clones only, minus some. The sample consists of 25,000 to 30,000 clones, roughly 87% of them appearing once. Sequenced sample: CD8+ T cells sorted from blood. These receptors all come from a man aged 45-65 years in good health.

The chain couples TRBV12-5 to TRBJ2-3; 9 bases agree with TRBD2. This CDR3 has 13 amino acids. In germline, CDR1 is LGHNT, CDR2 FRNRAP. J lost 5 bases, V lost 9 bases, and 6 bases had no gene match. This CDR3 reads CASFSTSGDTQYF. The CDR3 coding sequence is TGTGCTAGCTTTTCGACTAGCGGAGATACGCAGTATTTT.

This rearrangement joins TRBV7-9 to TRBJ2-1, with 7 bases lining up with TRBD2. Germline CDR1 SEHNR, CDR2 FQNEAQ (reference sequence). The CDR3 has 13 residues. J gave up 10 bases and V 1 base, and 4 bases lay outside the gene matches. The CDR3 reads CASSLVRGDEQFF. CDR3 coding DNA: TGTGCCAGCAGCTTAGTTCGGGGGGACGAGCAGTTCTTC.

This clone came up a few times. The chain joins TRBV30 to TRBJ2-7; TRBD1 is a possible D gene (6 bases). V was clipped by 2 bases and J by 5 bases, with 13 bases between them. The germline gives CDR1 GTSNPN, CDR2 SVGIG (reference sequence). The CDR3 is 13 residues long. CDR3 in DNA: TGTGCCTGGAGTAAAGGGGGTCCCCACGAGCAGTACTTC. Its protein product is CAWSKGGPHEQYF.

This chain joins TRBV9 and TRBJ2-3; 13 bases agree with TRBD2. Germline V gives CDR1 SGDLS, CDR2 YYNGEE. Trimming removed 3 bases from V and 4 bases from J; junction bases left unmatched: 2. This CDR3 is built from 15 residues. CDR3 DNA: TGTGCCAGCAGCGCGGGACTAGCGGGATCAGATACGCAGTATTTT. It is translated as CASSAGLAGSDTQYF.

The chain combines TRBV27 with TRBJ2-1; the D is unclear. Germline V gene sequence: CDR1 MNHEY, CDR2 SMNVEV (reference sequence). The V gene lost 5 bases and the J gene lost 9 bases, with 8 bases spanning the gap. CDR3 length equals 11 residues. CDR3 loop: CASSKGLEQFF. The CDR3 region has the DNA TGTGCCAGCAGTAAGGGTCTTGAGCAGTTCTTC.

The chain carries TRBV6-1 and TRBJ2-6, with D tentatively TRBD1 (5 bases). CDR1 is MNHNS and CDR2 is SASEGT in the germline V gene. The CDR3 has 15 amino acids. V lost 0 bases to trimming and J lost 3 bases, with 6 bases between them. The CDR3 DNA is TGTGCCAGCAGTGAAGCGACAGATGGGGCCAACGTCCTGACTTTC. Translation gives CASSEATDGANVLTF.

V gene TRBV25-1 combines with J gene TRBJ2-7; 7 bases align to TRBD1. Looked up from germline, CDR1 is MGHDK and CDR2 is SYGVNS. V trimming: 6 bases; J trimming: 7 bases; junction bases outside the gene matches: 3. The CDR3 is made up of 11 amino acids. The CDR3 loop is CASSRGLEQYF. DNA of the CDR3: TGTGCCAGCAGCAGGGGGTTGGAGCAGTACTTC.

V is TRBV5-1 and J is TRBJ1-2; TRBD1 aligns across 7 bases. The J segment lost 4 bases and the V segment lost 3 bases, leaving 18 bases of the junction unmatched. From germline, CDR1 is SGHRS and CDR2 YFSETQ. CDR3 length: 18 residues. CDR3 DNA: TGCGCCAGCAGCTATGATCCGGGACAGAGAGCTTTTTCCTATGGCTACACCTTC. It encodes CASSYDPGQRAFSYGYTF.

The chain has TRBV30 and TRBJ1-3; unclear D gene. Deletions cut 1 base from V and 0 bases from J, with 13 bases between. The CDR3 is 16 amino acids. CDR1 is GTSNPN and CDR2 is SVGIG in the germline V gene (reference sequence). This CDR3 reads CAWSAADTSSGNTIYF. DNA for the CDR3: TGTGCCTGGAGTGCCGCCGACACCAGCTCTGGAAACACCATATATTTT.

CDR3 coding DNA: TGTGCTAGTGGTTTTGGGACTAGCGGAAAAGAGACCCAGTACTTC. Translating it yields CASGFGTSGKETQYF. V is TRBV12-5 and J is TRBJ2-5, with 11 bases lining up with TRBD2. The V and J ends lost 3 bases and 3 bases, in that order; junction bases with no gene match: 3. Germline lookup yields CDR1 LGHNT and CDR2 FRNRAP. The CDR3 covers 15 residues.

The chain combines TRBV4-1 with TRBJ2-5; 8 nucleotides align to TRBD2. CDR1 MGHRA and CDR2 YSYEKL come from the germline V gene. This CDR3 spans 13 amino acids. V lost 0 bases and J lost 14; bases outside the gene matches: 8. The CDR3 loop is CASSQDRAGENYF. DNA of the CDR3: TGCGCCAGCAGCCAAGATAGAGCGGGAGAGAATTACTTC.

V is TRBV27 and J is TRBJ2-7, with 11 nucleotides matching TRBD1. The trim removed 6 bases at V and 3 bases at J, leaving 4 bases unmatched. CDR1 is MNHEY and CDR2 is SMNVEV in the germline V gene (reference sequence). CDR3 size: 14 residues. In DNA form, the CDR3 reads TGTGCCAGCAGCGCTGGGACAGGGGGCTACGAGCAGTACTTC. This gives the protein CASSAGTGGYEQYF.

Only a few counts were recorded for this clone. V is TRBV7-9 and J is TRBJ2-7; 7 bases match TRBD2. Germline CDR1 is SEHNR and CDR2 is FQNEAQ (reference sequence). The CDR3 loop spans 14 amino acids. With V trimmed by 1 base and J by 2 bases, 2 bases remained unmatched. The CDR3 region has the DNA TGTGCCAGCAGCTTAGAACTAGCGCCCTACGAGCAGTACTTC. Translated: CASSLELAPYEQYF.

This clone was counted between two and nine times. CDR3 DNA: TGTGCCAGCAGTGAAGGGGACAAACACCGCTATGGCTACACCTTC. Amino acid sequence: CASSEGDKHRYGYTF. This sequence joins TRBV2 and TRBJ1-2, with D perhaps matching TRBD1 (6 bases). CDR3 length: 15 residues. V lost 1 base and J lost 4, with 13 bases in between. The V gene's germline CDR1 is SNHLY and CDR2 FYNNEI.

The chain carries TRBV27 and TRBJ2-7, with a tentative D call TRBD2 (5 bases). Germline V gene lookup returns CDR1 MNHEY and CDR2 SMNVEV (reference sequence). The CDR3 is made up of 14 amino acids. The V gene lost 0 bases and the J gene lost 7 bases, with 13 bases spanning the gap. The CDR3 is CASSLSSGRGEQYF. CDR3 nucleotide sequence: TGTGCCAGCAGTTTATCAAGCGGCCGAGGAGAGCAGTACTTC.

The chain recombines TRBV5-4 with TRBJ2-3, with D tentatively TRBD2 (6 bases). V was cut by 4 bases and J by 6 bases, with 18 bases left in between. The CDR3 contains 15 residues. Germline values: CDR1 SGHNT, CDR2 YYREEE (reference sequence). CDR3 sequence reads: CASSRGLSTGDTQYF. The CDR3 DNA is TGTGCCAGCAGCCGGGGACTTTCCACCGGGGATACGCAGTATTTT.

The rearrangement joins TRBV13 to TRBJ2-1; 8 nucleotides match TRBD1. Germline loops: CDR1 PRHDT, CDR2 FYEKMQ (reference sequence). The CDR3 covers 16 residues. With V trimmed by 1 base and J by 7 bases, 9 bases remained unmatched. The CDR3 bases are TGTGCCAGCAGCTTAGTCGGGCAGGGGGCTAAGAATGAGCAGTTCTTC. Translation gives CASSLVGQGAKNEQFF.